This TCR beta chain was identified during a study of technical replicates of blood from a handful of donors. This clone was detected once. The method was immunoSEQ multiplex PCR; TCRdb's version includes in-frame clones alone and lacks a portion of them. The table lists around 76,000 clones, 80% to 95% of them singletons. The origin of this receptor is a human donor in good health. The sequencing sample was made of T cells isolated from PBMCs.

This CDR3 reads CASTRNRGSSGNTIYF. CDR3 in DNA: TGTGCCAGCACCCGAAACAGGGGGTCCTCTGGAAACACCATATATTTT. The chain combines TRBV25-1 with TRBJ1-3, with 8 bases aligning to TRBD1. The CDR3 covers 16 residues. J was trimmed by 0 bases and V by 7 bases; bases with no gene match: 8. CDR1 and CDR2 from the germline V gene are MGHDK and SYGVNS.